These 25 T cell receptor beta chains were all obtained from the same sample, sequenced in a study of control samples from healthy donors and cancer patients. Assay: immunoSEQ multiplex PCR; the TCRdb copy retains only in-frame clones and omits some. There are 80,000 or so clones in the sample; around 92% occur only once, and 17% lies in the top ten. The sample comprised blood. The receptors stem from a man between 45 and 60 years old in good health.

The rearrangement links TRBV2 to TRBJ2-1, with D perhaps given as TRBD1 or TRBD2 (5 bases each). The V and J ends lost 3 bases and 8 bases respectively, with 14 bases between them. Per germline, CDR1 SNHLY and CDR2 FYNNEI. This CDR3 comprises 14 residues. CDR3 in DNA: TGTGCCAGCAGTGATCGGGGCAGGGTCGATGAGCAGTTCTTC. Translating gives CASSDRGRVDEQFF.

The chain couples TRBV5-5 to TRBJ2-7; 9 bases fit TRBD1. V lost 0 bases to trimming and J lost 5 bases; unmatched junction nucleotides: 6. This CDR3 region has 15 residues. Per germline, CDR1 SGHKS and CDR2 YYEKEE (reference sequence). The CDR3: CASSLADRGIHEQYF. CDR3 in DNA: TGTGCCAGCAGCTTGGCGGACAGGGGAATCCACGAGCAGTACTTC.

The genes are TRBV9 and TRBJ1-2; D not certain. With 0 bases removed from V and 13 bases from J, the gap between germline ends came to 22 bases. Germline V gives CDR1 SGDLS, CDR2 YYNGEE. The CDR3 runs to 15 residues. The chain's CDR3 is CASSVEPSGSGLGTF. The CDR3, as DNA: TGTGCCAGCAGCGTAGAGCCCTCCGGGTCCGGCCTTGGCACCTTC.

This clone has more than one count but fewer than ten. The chain joins TRBV10-3 to TRBJ1-3, with a weak D call TRBD1 (5 bases). The CDR3 is 12 residues long. Per the germline V gene, CDR1 is ENHRY and CDR2 is SYGVKD. The V gene lost 1 base and the J gene lost 11 bases, with 9 bases spanning the gap. Here the CDR3 DNA reads TGTGCCATCAGTGAGTTGAGGGACGCCATATATTTT. Translated: CAISELRDAIYF.

In DNA, the CDR3 is TGTGCCTGGATGAAAGGGACCTACGAGCAGTACTTC. It yields the protein CAWMKGTYEQYF. The genes are TRBV30 and TRBJ2-7; D unresolved. This CDR3 comprises 12 residues. CDR1 GTSNPN and CDR2 SVGIG come from the germline V gene (reference sequence). Trimming shortened V by 4 bases and J by 2 bases, and 9 bases separated the two germline ends.

This chain's CDR3 is CASSLIKASYNEQFF. The CDR3 DNA reads TGTGCCAGCAGCTTGATAAAGGCCTCCTACAATGAGCAGTTCTTC. The chain has TRBV5-4 and TRBJ2-1; D is undetermined. The CDR3 sequence is 15 residues long. The V gene's germline CDR1 is SGHNT and CDR2 YYREEE (reference sequence). The V end was cut by 1 base, the J end by 0 bases, with 8 bases between.

The chain combines TRBV6-6 with TRBJ1-2; D is unclear. Germline assignment: CDR1 MNHNY and CDR2 SVGAGI (reference sequence). The CDR3 covers 13 residues. The ends were cut back, 0 bases at V and 5 bases at J, with 7 bases in the middle. CDR3 sequence (DNA): TGTGCCAGCAGTTACTCGATCAAGTATGGCTACACCTTC. Protein product: CASSYSIKYGYTF.

The V gene is TRBV19, the J gene TRBJ2-3, with 10 bases matching TRBD2. Germline V CDR1 and CDR2: LNHDA, SQIVND (reference sequence). This CDR3 is 15 amino acids long. V trimming: 10 bases; J trimming: 3 bases; junction bases outside the gene matches: 10. CDR3 amino acids: CATSYSGGWTDTQYF. Here the CDR3 DNA reads TGTGCCACTTCCTATAGCGGGGGGTGGACAGATACGCAGTATTTT.

The chain couples TRBV4-2 to TRBJ2-2, with a possible D match to TRBD1 (6 bases). Germline assignment: CDR1 LGHNA and CDR2 YNFKEQ. This CDR3 contains 15 residues. Trimming removed 5 bases at V and 4 bases at J, with 14 bases between. CDR3 bases: TGTGCCAGCAGCTCCTTAAAGGGGGTCACCGGGGAGCTGTTTTTT. It specifies CASSSLKGVTGELFF.

The chain joins TRBV28 to TRBJ1-1; 7 bases agree with TRBD1. The V gene's germline CDR1 is MDHEN and CDR2 SYDVKM. V trimming: 8 bases; J trimming: 5 bases; junction bases outside the gene matches: 11. The CDR3 runs to 14 residues. The CDR3 DNA sequence: TGTGCCAGCGCTTTGGGGCAGGGGGTTACTGAAGCTTTCTTT. This translates into CASALGQGVTEAFF.

This rearrangement joins TRBV15 to TRBJ1-1; D possibly corresponds to TRBD1 (6 bases). Germline V gene lookup returns CDR1 LNHNV and CDR2 YYDKDF (reference sequence). The CDR3 length is 14 residues. V dropped 5 bases and J dropped 3 bases, with 13 bases sitting between them. CDR3 nucleotides: TGTGCCACCAGCGTCTTAGGGGGGGACACTGAAGCTTTCTTT. Its translation: CATSVLGGDTEAFF.

This chain links TRBV3-1 (or the pseudogene TRBV3-2) with TRBJ1-5; D remains unclear. V was pared by 1 base and J by 0 bases, with 4 bases between. The CDR3 is 14 residues long. CDR1 and CDR2 from the germline V gene are LGHDT and YNNKEL (reference sequence). DNA of the CDR3: TGTGCCAGCAGCCAAGGACCTAGCAATCAGCCCCAGCATTTT. It specifies CASSQGPSNQPQHF.

This chain uses TRBV24-1 with TRBJ2-6; D not resolved. The CDR3 totals 13 residues. V lost 10 bases to trimming and J lost 1 base, with 7 bases between them. Germline CDR1 KGHDR, CDR2 SFDVKD. The CDR3 is CATGMSGANVLTF. As DNA, the CDR3 is TGTGCCACAGGGATGTCTGGGGCCAACGTCCTGACTTTC.

This chain joins TRBV27 and TRBJ1-1; TRBD1 might be the D (5 bases). In germline, CDR1 is MNHEY, CDR2 SMNVEV (reference sequence). Trimming removed 1 base at V and 9 bases at J, with 15 bases between. The CDR3 has 14 amino acids. CDR3: CASSLLVEAGKAFF. CDR3 DNA sequence: TGTGCCAGCAGTTTATTGGTGGAGGCAGGGAAAGCTTTCTTT.

This clone was detected once. The rearrangement joins TRBV3-1 (or the pseudogene TRBV3-2) to TRBJ2-7, with 8 bases matching TRBD1. Germline V lookup: CDR1 LGHDT, CDR2 YNNKEL (reference sequence). J lost 4 bases, V lost 6 bases, and 11 bases had no gene match. This CDR3 region has 15 residues. CDR3 residues: CASSSQGAGKYEQYF. DNA for the CDR3: TGTGCCAGCAGTTCTCAGGGGGCGGGAAAGTACGAGCAGTACTTC.

The rearrangement uses TRBV4-2 and TRBJ2-3; no reliable D call. Trimming left V 4 bases short and J 4 bases short, with 21 bases between. Germline CDR1 reads LGHNA; CDR2 reads YNFKEQ. The CDR3 has 17 amino acids. CDR3 DNA sequence: TGTGCCAGCAGCCTGGTTCGGGCGCGAGGAGTCTCAGATACGCAGTATTTT. It codes for CASSLVRARGVSDTQYF.

The CDR3 sequence is CASSTERGETQYF. The CDR3 DNA follows: TGTGCCAGCAGCACCGAACGGGGGGAGACCCAGTACTTC. The chain employs TRBV11-3 and TRBJ2-5, with a possible D match to TRBD2 (6 bases). Trimming left V 5 bases short and J 5 bases short, with 12 bases between. The CDR3 is 13 amino acids. Per germline, CDR1 SGHNT and CDR2 YENEEA.

V gene TRBV6-6 combines with J gene TRBJ1-4, with no clear D. The CDR3 spans 12 residues. Germline V gives CDR1 MNHNY, CDR2 SVGAGI (reference sequence). Trimming took 2 bases from V and 5 from J, leaving 3 bases between them. CDR3 in amino acids: CASSYENEKLFF. The CDR3, as DNA: TGTGCCAGCAGTTACGAGAATGAAAAACTGTTTTTT.

The chain couples TRBV19 to TRBJ1-2, with TRBD1 matching over 7 bases. V was pared by 3 bases and J by 3 bases, with 13 bases of the junction left unmatched. Germline CDR1 and CDR2: LNHDA and SQIVND (reference sequence). The CDR3 length is 17 residues. For the CDR3, the DNA is TGTGCCAGTAGTATCAGGGTAGGGGGCGAACGTGACTATGGCTACACCTTC. Protein product: CASSIRVGGERDYGYTF.

This clone appeared once. V is TRBV6-2 or TRBV6-3 and J is TRBJ1-6, with unresolved D. Germline lookup yields CDR1 MNHEY and CDR2 SVGEGT. Deletions cut 3 bases from V and 10 bases from J, with 10 bases between. The CDR3 is made up of 13 amino acids. CDR3 sequence: CASSYSLRSPLHF. CDR3 in DNA: TGTGCCAGCAGTTATTCTCTTAGGTCACCCCTCCACTTT.

The V and J genes are TRBV21-1 and TRBJ1-2. TRBV21-1 is a pseudogene segment. This CDR3 is built from 14 residues. Here the CDR3 reads CASSKIPGDYGYTF. DNA of the CDR3: TGTGCCAGCAGCAAAATTCCCGGGGACTATGGCTACACCTTC.

The CDR3 sequence is CASSLAHSGLRGTEAFF. The CDR3 nucleotides are TGCGCCAGCAGCTTGGCGCACTCGGGACTTAGAGGGACTGAAGCTTTCTTT. This chain links TRBV5-1 with TRBJ1-1, with D possibly TRBD1 on 5 matching bases. Germline V gene sequence: CDR1 SGHRS, CDR2 YFSETQ. Trimming left V 0 bases short and J 5 bases short, with 20 bases between. CDR3 length equals 17 residues.

The rearrangement links TRBV11-2 to TRBJ2-6; D gene uncertain. Trimming stripped 3 bases from V and 4 bases from J, with 7 bases between. Germline CDR1 and CDR2: SGHAT and FQNNGV. There are 14 residues in the CDR3. The DNA for the CDR3 is TGTGCCAGCAGCTTCCCGTCGGGGGCCAACGTCCTGACTTTC. It yields the protein CASSFPSGANVLTF.

The CDR3: CAWSLRGGNGSPLHF. CDR3 bases: TGTGCCTGGAGCCTTAGAGGGGGCAACGGATCACCCCTCCACTTT. V and J are TRBV30 and TRBJ1-6; TRBD1 matches 7 bases. CDR3 length: 15 amino acids. V lost 3 bases, J lost 10 bases, and 12 bases stayed unmatched. Germline V gene lookup returns CDR1 GTSNPN and CDR2 SVGIG (reference sequence).

The V call is TRBV19, the J call TRBJ1-1, with D possibly TRBD1 on 5 matching bases. This CDR3 contains 18 residues. Trimming stripped 4 bases from V and 1 base from J, with 22 bases between. CDR1 is LNHDA and CDR2 is SQIVND in the germline V gene (reference sequence). The CDR3 here is CASSTFRGEMARNTEAFF. CDR3 bases: TGTGCCAGTAGTACGTTTCGGGGGGAGATGGCGAGGAACACTGAAGCTTTCTTT.